The 18 T cell receptor beta chains listed next were all sequenced from one sample in a study of blood T cells in healthy people across ages. PCR was performed a second time for about 6 to 12 cycles using a sample-barcoded 5' primer and a J-beta primer mix. TCRdb re-analysed the 5' RACE reads in MiXCR, keeping a single row per CDR3 protein. The repertoire holds about 500,000 distinct CDR3 sequences, around 24% seen once, with 8.7% in the top ten. The same sample was also used in a study of T cells of mothers and their children.

The sample was blood. The receptors stem from a boy younger than 18 in good health.

This rearrangement joins TRBV28 to TRBJ2-5; 8 bases match TRBD2. Trimming cost V 6 bases and J 1 base; bases outside gene matches: 10. Germline-derived CDR1 and CDR2 are MDHEN and SYDVKM. This CDR3 spans 16 amino acids. CDR3 region: CASSLEVAGGQETQYF. CDR3 DNA sequence: TGTGCCAGCAGCTTAGAGGTTGCGGGGGGCCAAGAGACCCAGTACTTC.

This clonotype has only a few counts. The rearrangement joins TRBV24-1 to TRBJ2-5; D may be TRBD2 (6 bases). In germline, CDR1 is KGHDR, CDR2 SFDVKD. CDR3 length: 17 amino acids. Between the trimmed V and J ends, which lost 4 bases and 1 base, there was a span of 18 bases. The CDR3 DNA follows: TGTGCCACCAGTGACCCTGAATTGCGAGCGGGCCAAGAGACCCAGTACTTC. It is translated as CATSDPELRAGQETQYF.

The J gene is TRBJ2-1, the V gene TRBV27; 11 nucleotides agree with TRBD2. The CDR3 has 15 residues. V trimming: 2 bases; J trimming: 7 bases; junction bases outside the gene matches: 4. The germline CDR1 and CDR2 sequences are MNHEY and SMNVEV (reference sequence). The DNA for the CDR3 is TGTGCCAGCAGTTTACAACTAGCGGGAGTTAATGAGCAGTTCTTC. Translation: CASSLQLAGVNEQFF.

The gene calls are TRBV21-1 and TRBJ2-7. TRBV21-1 is assigned pseudogene status. CDR3 size: 15 residues. The CDR3 bases are TGTGCCAGCAGCAAAGAGGTGGGTTTAGTGCACGAGCAGTACTTC. This sequence encodes CASSKEVGLVHEQYF.

This chain links TRBV3-1 with TRBJ2-7; 7 bases fit TRBD2. V shed 5 bases and J 3 bases; nucleotides not matched to a gene: 16. Germline V gene sequence: CDR1 LGHDT, CDR2 YNNKEL (reference sequence). The CDR3 extends over 17 amino acids. The CDR3 DNA sequence: TGTGCCAGCAGCGTACGTCCGGGGAGGGGATTTAACTACGAGCAGTACTTC. It specifies CASSVRPGRGFNYEQYF.

The J gene is TRBJ1-1, the V gene TRBV14; D is uncertain. The CDR3 has 13 amino acids. V was pared by 6 bases and J by 2 bases, with 10 bases between. Germline-derived CDR1 and CDR2 are SGHDN and FVKESK. CDR3 nucleotides: TGTGCCAGCAGTGAGATCAGCAACACTGAAGCTTTCTTT. This codes for CASSEISNTEAFF.

This chain joins TRBV28 and TRBJ2-7; 8 nucleotides match TRBD2. Losses at the gene ends were 1 base for V and 3 bases for J; bases not matched to a gene: 5. This CDR3 region has 15 residues. CDR1 MDHEN and CDR2 SYDVKM come from the germline V gene. The CDR3 region is CASSLLGREGYEQYF. DNA of the CDR3: TGTGCCAGCAGTTTATTGGGTCGGGAGGGCTACGAGCAGTACTTC.

In this sample, this clonotype turned up a few times. The rearrangement uses TRBV27 and TRBJ2-5; D might be TRBD2 (5 bases). Germline V gene sequence: CDR1 MNHEY, CDR2 SMNVEV (reference sequence). The CDR3 has 15 residues. The V and J ends lost 0 bases and 4 bases respectively, with 12 bases between them. CDR3 residues: CASSLSGLHGETQYF. CDR3 coding DNA: TGTGCCAGCAGTTTATCCGGACTCCACGGAGAGACCCAGTACTTC.

This clonotype appeared a few times. The chain employs TRBV28 and TRBJ1-4, with D maybe TRBD1 (6 bases). There are 15 residues in the CDR3. The germline V and J ends were trimmed by 8 bases and 0 bases, with 13 bases remaining between them. The V gene's germline CDR1 is MDHEN and CDR2 SYDVKM. The CDR3 sequence: CASRGGPATNEKLFF. In DNA, the CDR3 is TGTGCCAGCCGAGGGGGGCCAGCAACTAATGAAAAACTGTTTTTT.

This clonotype was seen repeatedly, ten times or more. This may be a read error, as it is one base from a much larger clone. This sequence joins TRBV18 and TRBJ2-7; D is possibly TRBD1 (5 bases). Germline assignment: CDR1 KGHSH and CDR2 LQKENI. This CDR3 contains 11 residues. The CDR3 spells CASQDTYEQCF. CDR3 coding DNA: TGTGCCAGCCAGGACACATACGAGCAGTGCTTC.

This clonotype was observed once. This sequence joins TRBV4-3 and TRBJ2-1; D ambiguous. The CDR3 sequence is 15 residues long. V gave up 1 base and J gave up 2 bases, with 9 bases separating them. Germline lookup yields CDR1 LGHNA and CDR2 YSLEER. Here the CDR3 reads CASSQVRLTYNEQFF. The CDR3 region has the DNA TGCGCCAGCAGCCAAGTTAGATTAACCTACAATGAGCAGTTCTTC.

This clonotype came up a few times. The chain employs TRBV2 and TRBJ2-1; possible D gene TRBD2, 6 bases. Germline V CDR1 and CDR2: SNHLY, FYNNEI. Trimming removed 3 bases at V and 10 bases at J, with 19 bases between. CDR3 length: 15 residues. The CDR3 DNA follows: TGTGCCAGCAGTGACTTACAGCCTTCCCGGGGGGAGCAGTTCTTC. This sequence encodes CASSDLQPSRGEQFF. Complete variable domain (other parts from reference TRBV2 and TRBJ2-1): EPEVTQTPSHQVTQMGQEVILRCVPISNHLYFYWYRQILGQKVEFLVSFYNNEISEKSEIFDDQFSVERPDGSNFTLKIRSTKLEDSAMYFCASSDLQPSRGEQFFGPGTRLTVL.

The V gene is TRBV4-3, the J gene TRBJ2-7; a weak D match, TRBD1 (6 bases). The length of the CDR3 is 13 residues. Germline V CDR1 and CDR2: LGHNA, YSLEER. Trimming left V 1 base short and J 9 bases short, with 13 bases between. The CDR3 DNA is TGCGCCAGCAGCCAAGGAACAGGGACGGTGCAGTACTTC. It specifies CASSQGTGTVQYF.

The chain carries TRBV6-6 and TRBJ2-3; TRBD2 aligns across 9 bases. The CDR3 extends over 15 amino acids. Germline trimming cut 4 bases from V and 4 bases from J; bases unmatched to any gene: 6. From germline, CDR1 is MNHNY and CDR2 SVGAGI (reference sequence). DNA of the CDR3: TGTGCCAGCAGTTTCGCTAGCGGGGCAGCAGATACGCAGTATTTT. This sequence encodes CASSFASGAADTQYF.

This clonotype was picked up a small number of times. The chain couples TRBV27 to TRBJ2-5, with 7 positions matching TRBD2. The J call is uncertain, as TRBJ2-1 better fits the DNA end. Germline CDR1 and CDR2: MNHEY and SMNVEV (reference sequence). The CDR3 covers 16 residues. The CDR3 loop is CASSLPAREGGYEQFF. The DNA for the CDR3 is TGTGCCAGCAGTTTACCCGCCAGGGAGGGTGGGTATGAGCAGTTCTTC.

This rearrangement joins TRBV20-1 to TRBJ2-1, with 9 nucleotides matching TRBD2. The V gene end was trimmed by 0 bases and the J gene end by 9 bases; junction bases not matched to a gene: 9. The CDR3 loop spans 15 amino acids. Germline V gives CDR1 DFQATT, CDR2 SNEGSKA (reference sequence). Written as DNA, the CDR3 is TGCAGTGCTAGAGATTTGGGACTAGCTTCCGGTGAGCAGTTCTTC. It specifies CSARDLGLASGEQFF.

CDR3 sequence reads: CASSLFVSIGHEQYF. CDR3 nucleotide sequence: TGTGCCAGCAGTTTGTTCGTTTCTATAGGCCACGAGCAGTACTTC. The J gene is TRBJ2-7, the V gene TRBV28; D is undetermined. CDR3 length equals 15 residues. Looked up from germline, CDR1 is MDHEN and CDR2 is SYDVKM. Trimming removed 3 bases from V and 5 bases from J, with 17 bases in between.

This clonotype has a handful of counts. This sequence joins TRBV3-1 and TRBJ2-3, with 8 nucleotides matching TRBD2. V trimming: 4 bases; J trimming: 6 bases; junction bases outside the gene matches: 6. This CDR3 spans 14 amino acids. Germline loops: CDR1 LGHDT, CDR2 YNNKEL (reference sequence). The CDR3 nucleotides are TGTGCCAGCAGCCCGGGACTAGATGGCGATACGCAGTATTTT. Translated: CASSPGLDGDTQYF.